The clone carrying this T cell receptor (beta chain) has just a few counts. Antigen specificity is unknown. TCRdb re-called the RT-PCR reads through MiXCR, storing one row per CDR3 protein. The data hold 550,000 to 800,000 distinct CDR3 sequences, with 15% to 19% observed a single time. The sample is drawn from a study of response to subunit inactivated influenza vaccine. Overall study results and limits: Few additional T cells are recruited per seasonal influenza vaccination, authors suggested.

Per the germline V gene, CDR1 is MNHEY and CDR2 is SMNVEV (reference sequence). The CDR3 has 22 residues. Trimming at V came to 3 bases and at J to 7 bases, leaving 23 bases not matched to a gene. The sequence was obtained from a man aged 50-60 years who received an inactivated influenza vaccine. The material sequenced was PBMCs from blood, taken roughly 13 days after vaccination. The V gene is TRBV27, the J gene TRBJ2-1; 14 positions match TRBD2. In nucleotides, the CDR3 is TGTGCCAGCAGTTTTTCTGCAGGGCTCGGACTAGCGGGAGGAGGTTTGGGGAATGAGCAGTTCTTC. This codes for CASSFSAGLGLAGGGLGNEQFF.